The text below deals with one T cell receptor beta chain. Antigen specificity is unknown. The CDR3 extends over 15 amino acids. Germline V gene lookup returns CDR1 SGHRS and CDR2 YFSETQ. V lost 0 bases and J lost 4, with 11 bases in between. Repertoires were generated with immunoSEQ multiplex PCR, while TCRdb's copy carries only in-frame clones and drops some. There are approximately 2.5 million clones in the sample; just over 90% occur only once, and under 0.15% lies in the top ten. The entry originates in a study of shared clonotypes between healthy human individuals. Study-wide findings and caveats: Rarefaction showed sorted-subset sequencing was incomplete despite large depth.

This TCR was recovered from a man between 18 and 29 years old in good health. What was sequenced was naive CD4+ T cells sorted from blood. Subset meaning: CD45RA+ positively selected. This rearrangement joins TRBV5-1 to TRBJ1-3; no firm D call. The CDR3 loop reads CASSLGLPRGNTIYF. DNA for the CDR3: TGCGCCAGCAGCTTGGGACTGCCGCGGGGAAACACCATATATTTT.